Below, 28 T cell receptor beta chains from the same sample are listed, as sequenced in a study of CD8+ T cells in alopecia areata. Treatment described: oral pan-JAK inhibitor, 5-10 mg twice daily. Investigators isolated RNA and reverse transcribed it into cDNA to act as the sequencing template. Measured with immunoSEQ multiplex PCR; TCRdb has only the in-frame clones, and not every one. The sample holds about 120,000 clones; about 50% are singletons and the top ten take roughly 0.5%. This material consisted of CD4+ T cells sorted from blood, taken at week 4, from a patient treated with tofacitinib. These receptors came from a human donor with alopecia areata.

J is TRBJ1-2 and V is TRBV29-1, with D possibly being TRBD1 (5 bases). Germline CDR1 is SQVTM and CDR2 is ANQGSEA. Trimming stripped 4 bases from V and 7 bases from J, with 16 bases between. This CDR3 contains 13 residues. CDR3 bases: TGCAGCGTTGTTTTGGTCCTGGGGGGTGGCTACACCTTC. Amino acid sequence: CSVVLVLGGGYTF. The variable domain in full, completed from reference TRBV29-1 and TRBJ1-2, reads SAVISQKPSRDICQRGTSLTIQCQVDSQVTMMFWYRQQPGQSLTLIATANQGSEATYESGFVIDKFPISRPNLTFSTLTVSNMSPEDSSIYLCSVVLVLGGGYTFGSGTRLTVV.

V is TRBV30 and J is TRBJ1-1; unclear D gene. The germline CDR1 and CDR2 sequences are GTSNPN and SVGIG (reference sequence). CDR3 length equals 14 residues. V was pared by 0 bases and J by 7 bases, with 15 bases between. The CDR3 DNA reads as TGTGCCTGGAGTGTACGTCTGGGAGCACTTGAAGCTTTCTTT. Protein: CAWSVRLGALEAFF.

The chain links TRBV9 to TRBJ2-1, with 10 bases fitting TRBD2. CDR3 length equals 17 residues. The germline V gene has CDR1 SGDLS and CDR2 YYNGEE. The trim removed 1 base at V and 3 bases at J, leaving 7 bases unmatched. The CDR3 sequence: CASSVSSGSSRYNEQFF. CDR3 DNA: TGTGCCAGCAGCGTATCTAGCGGGAGTTCCCGCTACAATGAGCAGTTCTTC.

This clone was recorded once. The chain is built from TRBV30 and TRBJ1-5; D uncertain. Looked up from germline, CDR1 is GTSNPN and CDR2 is SVGIG (reference sequence). There are 14 residues in the CDR3. V lost 3 bases, J lost 9 bases, and 18 bases lay in between. CDR3 DNA sequence: TGTGCCTGGAGCCCACTGGACGGAGCATCGCCCCAGCATTTT. Its translation is CAWSPLDGASPQHF.

The rearrangement uses TRBV2 and TRBJ1-5; TRBD1 agrees at 10 bases. The length of the CDR3 is 15 residues. Trimming cost V 5 bases and J 2 bases; bases outside gene matches: 3. CDR1 is SNHLY and CDR2 is FYNNEI in the germline V gene. The CDR3 region has the DNA TGTGCCAGCAGTTTGGGACAGGGGCGCAATCAGCCCCAGCATTTT. Encoded protein: CASSLGQGRNQPQHF.

This clone was observed a few times. The chain couples TRBV7-9 to TRBJ1-1; D gene ambiguous. The ends were cut back, 6 bases at V and 1 base at J, with 9 bases in the middle. This CDR3 contains 13 residues. The germline V gene has CDR1 SEHNR and CDR2 FQNEAQ (reference sequence). This CDR3 is CASRPWGNTEAFF. CDR3 sequence (DNA): TGTGCCAGCAGACCCTGGGGGAACACTGAAGCTTTCTTT.

This clone has just a few counts. V usage is TRBV4-1 and J usage is TRBJ2-1, with 8 bases identical to TRBD2. CDR1 MGHRA and CDR2 YSYEKL come from the germline V gene. This CDR3 spans 15 amino acids. The junction had 11 bases not matched to a gene; V was cut back by 7 bases and J by 6 bases. The CDR3 region has the DNA TGCGCCAGCAATGCGGGTGGACTAGCCGCCAATGAGCAGTTCTTC. Translation gives CASNAGGLAANEQFF.

This clone was observed a handful of times. This chain joins TRBV19 and TRBJ1-1; tentatively, D is TRBD1 (6 bases). CDR1 LNHDA and CDR2 SQIVND come from the germline V gene (reference sequence). The CDR3 covers 13 residues. Trimming cost V 9 bases and J 3 bases, with 14 bases left between them. Here the CDR3 DNA reads TGTGCCAGCCAACAAACAGGGTACACTGAAGCTTTCTTT. It codes for CASQQTGYTEAFF.

This clone was recorded only once. The chain combines TRBV27 with TRBJ1-1; D gene uncertain. Germline V gene sequence: CDR1 MNHEY, CDR2 SMNVEV (reference sequence). The CDR3 contains 14 residues. Trimming pared 0 bases from V and 1 base from J, leaving 6 bases between. The DNA of the CDR3 is TGTGCCAGCAGTTTATCGAAGAGGAACACTGAAGCTTTCTTT. Protein sequence: CASSLSKRNTEAFF.

The chain combines TRBV30 with TRBJ2-2, with TRBD2 matching 9 bases. Germline trimming cut 3 bases from V and 7 bases from J; bases unmatched to any gene: 9. CDR1 GTSNPN and CDR2 SVGIG come from the germline V gene (reference sequence). The CDR3 is 15 amino acids. The CDR3 spells CAWRQAGGLIGELFF. CDR3 nucleotide sequence: TGTGCCTGGAGACAAGCGGGAGGACTAATCGGGGAGCTGTTTTTT.

The chain employs TRBV5-4 and TRBJ2-1; 11 bases are shared with TRBD2. With V trimmed by 7 bases and J by 7 bases, 10 bases remained unmatched. CDR3 length: 15 amino acids. Germline V lookup: CDR1 SGHNT, CDR2 YYREEE (reference sequence). DNA of the CDR3: TGTGCCAGCGGCAGAACTAGCGGGGGTCATAATGAGCAGTTCTTC. Residues: CASGRTSGGHNEQFF.

A few counts support this clone. The V gene is TRBV7-8, the J gene TRBJ2-2, with D maybe TRBD1 (5 bases). V lost 11 bases to trimming and J lost 1 base, with 17 bases between them. CDR1 and CDR2 from the germline V gene are SGHVS and FQNEAQ. The CDR3 runs to 15 residues. The DNA of the CDR3 is TGTGCCGCGCATGATCGCAGGGAGAACACCGGGGAGCTGTTTTTT. Translated, it gives CAAHDRRENTGELFF.

The chain combines TRBV29-1 with TRBJ2-2; D remains ambiguous. V was trimmed by 3 bases and J by 4 bases, leaving 9 bases between them. Per germline, CDR1 SQVTM and CDR2 ANQGSEA. CDR3 size: 13 residues. The CDR3 bases are TGCAGCGTTGACCTACGGAGCACCGGGGAGCTGTTTTTT. It is translated as CSVDLRSTGELFF.

V usage is TRBV29-1 and J usage is TRBJ1-1; D is possibly TRBD1 (5 bases). Germline-derived CDR1 and CDR2 are SQVTM and ANQGSEA. The CDR3 totals 14 residues. With 0 bases removed from V and 9 bases from J, the gap between germline ends came to 17 bases. The CDR3 loop is CSVEDWTATGQAFF. CDR3 DNA sequence: TGCAGCGTTGAAGATTGGACGGCCACGGGACAAGCTTTCTTT.

In its sample, this clone was seen a few times. The V gene is TRBV29-1, the J gene TRBJ2-7; 7 bases line up with TRBD2. The CDR3 consists of 15 residues. In germline, CDR1 is SQVTM, CDR2 ANQGSEA. V lost 6 bases, J lost 5 bases, and 16 bases stayed unmatched. CDR3 residues: CSVPGQRGPPNEQYF. DNA for the CDR3: TGCAGCGTCCCGGGCCAGCGGGGCCCCCCTAACGAGCAGTACTTC.

V gene TRBV29-1 combines with J gene TRBJ1-1; D is ambiguous. The CDR3 has 14 amino acids. Germline V gene data show CDR1 as SQVTM and CDR2 as ANQGSEA. The V gene lost 7 bases and the J gene lost 5 bases, with 20 bases spanning the gap. CDR3 protein: CSAKLRAPGTEAFF. The CDR3 bases are TGCAGCGCAAAGCTTAGGGCCCCCGGAACTGAAGCTTTCTTT.

V is TRBV10-2 and J is TRBJ2-1; TRBD2 matches 9 bases. The CDR3 has 13 amino acids. CDR1 and CDR2 (germline): WSHSY, SAAADI. Unmatched junction bases numbered 3, after V lost 6 bases and J lost 6 bases. The CDR3 bases are TGCGCCAGCAGAATAGCGGGAGCCAATGAGCAGTTCTTC. The encoded protein is CASRIAGANEQFF.

This clone was recorded only once. The rearrangement joins TRBV11-2 to TRBJ2-1, with 10 bases lining up with TRBD2. The V gene end was trimmed by 1 base and the J gene end by 6 bases; junction bases not matched to a gene: 3. Germline V gene data show CDR1 as SGHAT and CDR2 as FQNNGV. The CDR3 runs to 15 residues. CDR3 amino acids: CASSLVLAGRNEQFF. The CDR3 DNA sequence: TGTGCCAGCAGCTTAGTACTAGCGGGGCGCAATGAGCAGTTCTTC.

J is TRBJ1-1 and V is TRBV5-1; a weak D match, TRBD1 (6 bases). The CDR3 has 16 residues. V lost 5 bases, J lost 2 bases, and 19 bases lay in between. Germline V CDR1 and CDR2: SGHRS, YFSETQ. The CDR3 spells CASSLTIGGVNTEAFF. In nucleotides, the CDR3 is TGCGCCAGCAGTTTGACGATAGGGGGTGTTAACACTGAAGCTTTCTTT.

A few counts support this clone. The gene calls are TRBV19 and TRBJ1-1; the D is unclear. Germline-derived CDR1 and CDR2 are LNHDA and SQIVND (reference sequence). V lost 3 bases, J lost 10 bases, and 12 bases lay in between. There are 12 residues in the CDR3. The CDR3 DNA is TGTGCCAGTAGTATGAAACGCCAAGCAGCTTTCTTT. The encoded protein is CASSMKRQAAFF.

This chain's CDR3 is CASSLDRVANEQFF. Here the CDR3 DNA reads TGTGCCAGCAGCTTAGACAGGGTGGCCAATGAGCAGTTCTTC. The chain employs TRBV7-9 and TRBJ2-1; tentatively, D is TRBD1 (6 bases). V lost 1 base, J lost 6 bases, and 10 bases lay in between. Germline CDR1 and CDR2: SEHNR and FQNEAQ (reference sequence). The CDR3 runs 14 residues. Looking up the rest from reference TRBV7-9 and TRBJ2-1 gives the full variable domain: DTGVSQNPRHKITKRGQNVTFRCDPISEHNRLYWYRQTLGQGPEFLTYFQNEAQLEKSRLLSDRFSAERPKGSFSTLEIQRTEQGDSAMYLCASSLDRVANEQFFGPGTRLTVL.

This chain uses TRBV7-9 with TRBJ1-1, with TRBD1 matching over 7 bases. The CDR3 consists of 13 residues. Germline-derived CDR1 and CDR2 are SEHNR and FQNEAQ (reference sequence). V shed 6 bases and J 4 bases; nucleotides not matched to a gene: 5. CDR3 bases: TGTGCCAGCAGGCTCCGGGACAGCACTGAAGCTTTCTTT. This sequence encodes CASRLRDSTEAFF.

This clone was detected only once. The CDR3 coding sequence is TGTGCCAGCAGCCAACGGCTCGGGAGTGGCGGGGATACGCAGTATTTT. Its protein is CASSQRLGSGGDTQYF. The chain joins TRBV4-2 to TRBJ2-3, with D maybe TRBD2 (6 bases). Germline CDR1 LGHNA, CDR2 YNFKEQ. The CDR3 sequence is 16 residues long. V gave up 2 bases and J gave up 6 bases, with 18 bases separating them.

This clone came up once. The J gene is TRBJ1-3, the V gene TRBV15; D not resolved. Germline CDR1 and CDR2: LNHNV and YYDKDF (reference sequence). With 5 bases removed from V and 0 bases from J, the gap between germline ends came to 11 bases. CDR3 size: 15 residues. CDR3 amino acids: CATSRAWGSGNTIYF. The CDR3 nucleotides read TGTGCCACCAGCCGGGCATGGGGCTCTGGAAACACCATATATTTT.

This clone appeared a single time. This chain links TRBV14 with TRBJ2-1; no definite D call. CDR3 size: 13 residues. CDR1 and CDR2 from the germline V gene are SGHDN and FVKESK. The V and J ends lost 0 bases and 11 bases respectively, with 11 bases between them. CDR3 protein: CASSQDRKLKQFF. As DNA, the CDR3 is TGTGCCAGCAGCCAAGATCGTAAGCTTAAGCAGTTCTTC.

This clone was recorded once. This chain joins TRBV6-1 and TRBJ2-5, with 14 bases fitting TRBD2. The J call may be wrong; the DNA end is better matched by TRBJ2-7. From germline, CDR1 is MNHNS and CDR2 SASEGT. The CDR3 is made up of 17 amino acids. CDR3: CASSGTGTSGSSYEQYF. The CDR3 DNA reads TGTGCCAGCAGTGGTACCGGGACTAGCGGGAGCTCCTACGAGCAGTACTTC.

This clone was detected only once. The chain recombines TRBV29-1 with TRBJ2-1; the D call may be TRBD1 or TRBD2 (5 bases each). Trimming pared 6 bases from V and 9 bases from J, leaving 21 bases between. The CDR3 length is 14 residues. Germline V gene sequence: CDR1 SQVTM, CDR2 ANQGSEA. CDR3 in amino acids: CSVHRDQKWGEQFF. CDR3 nucleotides: TGCAGCGTCCACCGGGACCAAAAATGGGGTGAGCAGTTCTTC.

The chain joins TRBV5-1 to TRBJ1-2, with D tentatively TRBD1 (5 bases). The V gene's germline CDR1 is SGHRS and CDR2 YFSETQ. The CDR3 runs to 15 residues. V lost 1 base to trimming and J lost 4 bases, with 14 bases between them. CDR3 in amino acids: CASSLSGGTGYGYTF. The CDR3 nucleotides read TGCGCCAGCAGCTTGTCCGGGGGAACTGGCTATGGCTACACCTTC.